What follows are 20 T cell receptor beta chains derived from one specimen sequenced in a study of blood T cells in healthy people across ages (dated by TCRdb to 2014 to 2015). The library was made by 5' RACE. Sequencing used an Illumina HiSeq 2500. A second PCR of roughly 7 to 12 cycles was run with a J-beta primer mix and a sample-barcoded 5' primer. The public reads were quality trimmed at Q25 with fastp and then assembled into clones with MiXCR by TCRdb, keeping productive beta chains. For every CDR3 protein sequence, its rows merge into one entry that carries the most common genes and DNA. The sample yields 800,000 to 1,300,000 distinct CDR3 sequences; about 25% were counted once. Together, the top ten hold around 0.75% of the sample. This sample also belongs to another study, concerning T cells of mothers and their children.

The specimen sequenced was blood. These receptors were taken from a girl aged 2-10 years in good health.

The V gene is TRBV12-3 or TRBV12-4, the J gene TRBJ2-7, with D unresolved. The tail of the sequence fits TRBJ2-5 better, so the J call may be wrong. This CDR3 comprises 12 residues. The CDR3 spells CASRRLGETQYF. CDR3 DNA: TGTGCCAGCAGAAGATTGGGAGAGACCCAGTACTTC.

V usage is TRBV27 and J usage is TRBJ2-7, with 7 bases matching TRBD1. Germline-derived CDR1 and CDR2 are MNHEY and SMNVEV (reference sequence). V shed 7 bases, J shed 4 bases, and the junction held 13 bases outside the gene matches. The CDR3 extends over 15 amino acids. The CDR3 here is CASKRQGHLPYEQYF. The CDR3 region has the DNA TGTGCCAGCAAGAGACAGGGCCACTTGCCTTACGAGCAGTACTTC.

The chain employs TRBV9 and TRBJ2-2; the D is unclear. The CDR3 sequence is 15 residues long. Germline CDR1 and CDR2: SGDLS and YYNGEE. V lost 0 bases, J lost 2 bases, and 8 bases lay in between. This chain's CDR3 is CASSVAVHNTGELFF. CDR3 nucleotides: TGTGCCAGCAGCGTAGCCGTACATAACACCGGGGAGCTGTTTTTT. Complete variable domain (other parts from reference TRBV9 and TRBJ2-2): DSGVTQTPKHLITATGQRVTLRCSPRSGDLSVYWYQQSLDQGLQFLIQYYNGEERAKGNILERFSAQQFPDLHSELNLSSLELGDSALYFCASSVAVHNTGELFFGEGSRLTVL.

Concerning this clonotype: With a much larger clone just one base away, this may be a read error. The conserved closing phenylalanine or tryptophan is absent in this CDR3, likely reflecting a read error. The chain carries TRBV10-2 and TRBJ2-1; D is undetermined. The end of the DNA aligns better with TRBJ2-7, so the J call may be wrong. This CDR3 spans 14 amino acids. Germline V gene data show CDR1 as WSHSY and CDR2 as SAAADI. Written as DNA, the CDR3 is TGCGCCAGCAGGGGATTCGGCTTCTCTGTCGAGCAGTACCTC. Its protein product is CASRGFGFSVEQYL.

The chain employs TRBV7-2 and TRBJ1-2; D might be TRBD1 (5 bases). CDR1 SGHTA and CDR2 FQGNSA come from the germline V gene. This CDR3 spans 10 amino acids. Trimming removed 5 bases from V and 8 bases from J, with 6 bases in between. CDR3 nucleotides: TGTGCCAGCAGCACAGGCGGCTACACCTTC. Protein sequence: CASSTGGYTF.

The J gene is TRBJ2-2, the V gene TRBV29-1, with D possibly matching TRBD2 (6 bases). The CDR3 has 13 amino acids. The V gene's germline CDR1 is SQVTM and CDR2 ANQGSEA. V was trimmed by 4 bases and J by 6 bases, leaving 12 bases between them. CDR3 amino acids: CSVAREAAGELFF. The DNA for the CDR3 is TGCAGCGTTGCCAGGGAGGCCGCCGGGGAGCTGTTTTTT.

A few counts support this clonotype. The chain links TRBV7-8 to TRBJ2-5, with D maybe TRBD2 (5 bases). The germline V and J ends were trimmed by 0 bases and 5 bases, with 7 bases remaining between them. Germline lookup yields CDR1 SGHVS and CDR2 FQNEAQ. There are 13 residues in the CDR3. CDR3 in DNA: TGTGCCAGCAGCTTAGCGGAGGCGGAGACCCAGTACTTC. Encoded protein: CASSLAEAETQYF. The full variable domain, rest sourced from reference TRBV7-8 and TRBJ2-5, is GAGVSQSPRYKVAKRGQDVALRCDPISGHVSLFWYQQALGQGPEFLTYFQNEAQLDKSGLPSDRFFAERPEGSVSTLKIQRTQQEDSAVYLCASSLAEAETQYFGPGTRLLVL.

This clonotype was observed a handful of times. The V call is TRBV4-2, the J call TRBJ2-5; 14 bases are a match to TRBD2. The germline gives CDR1 LGHNA, CDR2 YNFKEQ. J gave up 5 bases and V 3 bases, and 14 bases lay outside the gene matches. The CDR3 sequence is 19 residues long. The CDR3: CASSHPGTSGRGRRETQYF. As DNA, the CDR3 is TGTGCCAGCAGCCATCCCGGGACTAGCGGGAGAGGCAGGCGGGAGACCCAGTACTTC.

The chain recombines TRBV7-2 with TRBJ1-2; TRBD1 might be the D (5 bases). This CDR3 contains 17 residues. Looked up from germline, CDR1 is SGHTA and CDR2 is FQGNSA. V lost 1 base to trimming and J lost 2 bases, with 17 bases between them. In DNA, the CDR3 is TGTGCCAGCAGCTTAGGATCTTCCCCCCGGGGCAACTATGGCTACACCTTC. This codes for CASSLGSSPRGNYGYTF.

This clonotype was observed a few times. The gene calls are TRBV9 and TRBJ1-4; D is uncertain. Germline V CDR1 and CDR2: SGDLS, YYNGEE. Trimming took off 0 bases at V and 7 bases at J, with 13 bases between the two ends. CDR3 length equals 15 residues. In DNA form, the CDR3 reads TGTGCCAGCAGCGTAGGTCAGGAACGGAGTGAAAAACTGTTTTTT. This translates into CASSVGQERSEKLFF.

This clonotype was picked up a small number of times. The junction does not match germline at one end; this may be a read error. The V call is TRBV14, the J call TRBJ1-2; D gene unclear. The germline V gene encodes CDR1 SGHDN and CDR2 FVKESK. This CDR3 is built from 15 residues. Here the CDR3 reads CVSSQDLGGPYGYTF. In DNA form, the CDR3 reads TGTGTCAGCAGCCAAGATCTGGGCGGCCCCTATGGCTACACCTTC.

The chain employs TRBV7-2 and TRBJ2-1; no clear D gene. The V end lost 5 bases, the J end lost 2 bases, and 16 bases lay between the germline ends. CDR1 is SGHTA and CDR2 is FQGNSA in the germline V gene. The CDR3 is 16 amino acids. CDR3 coding DNA: TGTGCCAGCAGCGACGCCCGAGCGACGCCCTACAATGAGCAGTTCTTC. Protein sequence: CASSDARATPYNEQFF.

The gene calls are TRBV6-5 and TRBJ1-2; D is possibly TRBD1 (6 bases). CDR1 is MNHEY, CDR2 SVGAGI, per germline. The V and J ends lost 0 bases and 2 bases respectively, with 13 bases between them. The CDR3 is 16 amino acids. The CDR3 protein is CASSYSSGAPNYGYTF. The CDR3 region has the DNA TGTGCCAGCAGTTACTCGTCGGGGGCACCGAACTATGGCTACACCTTC.

Only a few counts were recorded for this clonotype. The chain carries TRBV13 and TRBJ2-5; TRBD1 might be the D (7 bases). The J call is in doubt because the DNA end fits TRBJ2-1 better. CDR1 is PRHDT and CDR2 is FYEKMQ in the germline V gene (reference sequence). The CDR3 spans 15 residues. CDR3 residues: CASSPQGGFKNEQFF. For the CDR3, the DNA is TGTGCCAGCAGCCCTCAGGGGGGCTTTAAGAATGAGCAGTTCTTC.

The J gene is TRBJ2-5, the V gene TRBV10-3, with D tentatively TRBD2 (6 bases). Germline assignment: CDR1 ENHRY and CDR2 SYGVKD. V lost 3 bases and J lost 5, with 13 bases in between. The CDR3 has 14 residues. The CDR3: CAISEGDLAETQYF. The CDR3 DNA reads TGTGCCATCAGTGAAGGGGACTTGGCGGAGACCCAGTACTTC.

The chain combines TRBV6-5 with TRBJ1-2; D is unresolved. V was clipped by 8 bases and J by 2 bases, with 9 bases between them. Germline CDR1 MNHEY, CDR2 SVGAGI. CDR3 size: 12 residues. This chain's CDR3 is CASGNNNYGYTF. CDR3 coding DNA: TGTGCCAGCGGTAACAACAACTATGGCTACACCTTC.

This clonotype was found a few times. The J gene is TRBJ2-7, the V gene TRBV5-1, with D perhaps matching TRBD1 or TRBD2 (6 bases each). This CDR3 contains 13 residues. V dropped 3 bases and J dropped 4 bases, with 11 bases sitting between them. Germline V gene data show CDR1 as SGHRS and CDR2 as YFSETQ. CDR3 DNA: TGCGCCAGCAGCTGGGGGGCCCTTTACGAGCAGTACTTC. This translates into CASSWGALYEQYF. The full variable domain, rest sourced from reference TRBV5-1 and TRBJ2-7, is KAGVTQTPRYLIKTRGQQVTLSCSPISGHRSVSWYQQTPGQGLQFLFEYFSETQRNKGNFPGRFSGRQFSNSRSEMNVSTLELGDSALYLCASSWGALYEQYFGPGTRLTVT.

This clonotype has only a few counts. One end of the junction fails to match germline, which may point to a read error. The rearrangement joins TRBV29-1 to TRBJ2-2, with a possible D match to TRBD2 (5 bases). The germline CDR1 and CDR2 sequences are SQVTM and ANQGSEA. This CDR3 comprises 13 residues. The CDR3: CSVELSNTGEPFF. The DNA for the CDR3 is TGCAGCGTTGAGCTCTCGAACACCGGGGAGCCGTTTTTT.

The chain has TRBV4-3 and TRBJ2-3, with TRBD2 as a possible D gene (5 bases). CDR3 length: 14 residues. V was shortened by 0 bases and J by 6 bases, with 10 bases between the two germline ends. In germline, CDR1 is LGHNA, CDR2 YSLEER. CDR3 region: CASSQDTRGDTQYF. The CDR3 DNA is TGCGCCAGCAGCCAAGATACTAGAGGGGATACGCAGTATTTT.

The J gene is TRBJ2-3, the V gene TRBV3-1; 8 positions match TRBD2. Germline CDR1 and CDR2: LGHDT and YNNKEL (reference sequence). The V and J ends lost 2 bases and 2 bases, in that order; junction bases with no gene match: 9. The CDR3 runs 17 residues. The CDR3 sequence: CASSQPSSGRYTDTQYF. The CDR3 DNA reads TGTGCCAGCAGCCAACCATCTAGCGGGCGATACACAGATACGCAGTATTTT.